This entry lists 15 T cell receptor beta chains sequenced from one sample in a study of cytomegalovirus exposure and HLA in healthy donors. 13 Jbeta primers and 60 Vbeta primers were used for the PCR. The data were produced by immunoSEQ multiplex PCR, yet TCRdb's version contains in-frame clones alone and is incomplete. This sample's table has 45,000 to 60,000 clones. The sample comprised PBMCs. The receptors were sampled from a male donor in good health and CMV-seronegative.

The chain carries TRBV29-1 and TRBJ1-2, with 9 bases lining up with TRBD1. Germline V CDR1 and CDR2: SQVTM, ANQGSEA. This CDR3 is 15 amino acids long. Germline trimming cut 4 bases from V and 0 bases from J; bases unmatched to any gene: 6. The CDR3 DNA follows: TGCAGCGTTGGGCCGGGACAGGGCCCTAACTATGGCTACACCTTC. Translated, it gives CSVGPGQGPNYGYTF.

The J gene is TRBJ1-1, the V gene TRBV21-1; the table gives TRBD1 as D, unverified against the DNA. TRBV21-1 is assigned pseudogene status. The CDR3 has 19 amino acids. CDR3 loop: CASSKEEGQASPMNTEAFF. The CDR3 bases are TGTGCCAGCAGCAAAGAGGAGGGACAGGCTAGCCCCATGAACACTGAAGCTTTCTTT.

The chain is built from TRBV5-6 and TRBJ1-5, with a tentative D call TRBD1 (5 bases). Germline CDR1 and CDR2: SGHDT and YYEEEE. The CDR3 is 16 residues long. Trimming took off 3 bases at V and 0 bases at J, with 13 bases between the two ends. CDR3 region: CASSSGGGNSNQPQHF. The DNA for the CDR3 is TGTGCCAGCAGCTCGGGGGGGGGAAATAGCAATCAGCCCCAGCATTTT.

The rearrangement uses TRBV5-1 and TRBJ2-1; D remains ambiguous. Trimming stripped 4 bases from V and 4 bases from J, with 3 bases between. The CDR3 is 11 residues long. Per germline, CDR1 SGHRS and CDR2 YFSETQ. The CDR3 here is CASSQYNEQFF. The CDR3 DNA follows: TGCGCCAGCAGCCAATACAATGAGCAGTTCTTC.

V and J are TRBV6-4 and TRBJ2-7; the D is unclear. V was trimmed by 0 bases and J by 0 bases, leaving 21 bases between them. This CDR3 is built from 19 residues. In germline, CDR1 is MRHNA, CDR2 SNTAGT. The CDR3 DNA sequence: TGTGCCAGCAGTGACTCGAAAGAGCGACGTAGGCAGAGCTCCTACGAGCAGTACTTC. Protein sequence: CASSDSKERRRQSSYEQYF.

The CDR3 bases are TGTGCCAGCAAAAACGGGGAGGGCCTCTACGAGCAGTACTTC. It specifies CASKNGEGLYEQYF. The chain combines TRBV2 with TRBJ2-7; 7 bases are shared with TRBD2. With V trimmed by 7 bases and J by 3 bases, 9 bases remained unmatched. This CDR3 is 14 amino acids long. CDR1 and CDR2 (germline): SNHLY, FYNNEI. Looking up the rest from reference TRBV2 and TRBJ2-7 gives the full variable domain: EPEVTQTPSHQVTQMGQEVILRCVPISNHLYFYWYRQILGQKVEFLVSFYNNEISEKSEIFDDQFSVERPDGSNFTLKIRSTKLEDSAMYFCASKNGEGLYEQYFGPGTRLTVT.

This chain uses TRBV30 with TRBJ2-6; 8 positions agree with TRBD1. V lost 6 bases and J lost 1; bases outside the gene matches: 8. Germline CDR1 is GTSNPN and CDR2 is SVGIG (reference sequence). The CDR3 covers 16 residues. Here the CDR3 DNA reads TGTGCCTGCTCCTCAGGGGGCGCTTCTGGGGCCAACGTCCTGACTTTC. Its translation is CACSSGGASGANVLTF.

The chain couples TRBV7-3 to TRBJ2-5, with D perhaps TRBD2 (5 bases). The V and J ends lost 5 bases and 11 bases respectively, with 15 bases between them. CDR3 length equals 12 residues. Germline CDR1 and CDR2: SGHTA and FQGTGA. CDR3 sequence: CASSLRGKSQYF. CDR3 nucleotides: TGTGCCAGCAGCCTAAGAGGGAAATCTCAGTACTTC.

The chain couples TRBV4-3 to TRBJ2-1; the D gene is possibly TRBD1 (6 bases). Deletions cut 1 base from V and 9 bases from J, with 16 bases between. The CDR3 is 15 residues long. Per the germline V gene, CDR1 is LGHNA and CDR2 is YSLEER. In DNA, the CDR3 is TGCGCCAGCAGCCAAGGACAACAGGGTGGGGGTGAGCAGTTCTTC. Its translation: CASSQGQQGGGEQFF.

J is TRBJ1-5 and V is TRBV2; a possible D gene is TRBD1 (5 bases). Between the trimmed V and J ends, which lost 9 bases and 2 bases, there was a span of 14 bases. The germline CDR1 and CDR2 sequences are SNHLY and FYNNEI. The CDR3 loop spans 14 amino acids. The CDR3 coding sequence is TGTGCCAGTTTACGGGCCAGGGGCAATCAGCCCCAGCATTTT. This sequence encodes CASLRARGNQPQHF.

The rearrangement links TRBV20-1 to TRBJ2-7, with D possibly matching TRBD2 (5 bases). Trimming removed 5 bases from V and 4 bases from J, with 9 bases in between. The CDR3 is 11 residues long. Germline values: CDR1 DFQATT, CDR2 SNEGSKA (reference sequence). The CDR3 region has the DNA TGCAGTGCTGCCACTAGTTACGAGCAGTACTTC. Its protein product is CSAATSYEQYF.

The gene calls are TRBV19 and TRBJ1-3; the D is unclear. The CDR3 sequence is 14 residues long. Germline-derived CDR1 and CDR2 are LNHDA and SQIVND (reference sequence). V was clipped by 1 base and J by 2 bases, with 6 bases between them. The CDR3 loop is CASSIGGTGNTIYF. The CDR3 bases are TGTGCCAGTAGTATAGGAGGGACTGGAAACACCATATATTTT.

J is TRBJ2-2 and V is TRBV28; 7 positions match TRBD1. After removal of 5 bases from V and 4 bases from J, the junction contained 7 bases not matched to a gene. The CDR3 extends over 15 amino acids. CDR1 and CDR2 from the germline V gene are MDHEN and SYDVKM. The CDR3 sequence: CASSLDRVSTGELFF. The CDR3 region has the DNA TGTGCCAGCAGTCTTGACAGGGTTAGCACCGGGGAGCTGTTTTTT. Looking up the rest from reference TRBV28 and TRBJ2-2 gives the full variable domain: DVKVTQSSRYLVKRTGEKVFLECVQDMDHENMFWYRQDPGLGLRLIYFSYDVKMKEKGDIPEGYSVSREKKERFSLILESASTNQTSMYLCASSLDRVSTGELFFGEGSRLTVL.

The chain has TRBV7-9 and TRBJ2-5; the D gene is possibly TRBD1 (5 bases). The CDR3 runs to 14 residues. Germline CDR1 SEHNR, CDR2 FQNEAQ (reference sequence). Trimming took 1 base from V and 3 from J, leaving 9 bases between them. CDR3 loop: CASSLDRWEETQYF. DNA of the CDR3: TGTGCCAGCAGCTTAGACAGGTGGGAAGAGACCCAGTACTTC.

The J gene is TRBJ2-4, the V gene TRBV7-8, with a weak D call TRBD1 (6 bases). This CDR3 has 20 residues. Germline V CDR1 and CDR2: SGHVS, FQNEAQ. V shed 1 base and J shed 1 base, with 23 bases lying between them. The CDR3 DNA follows: TGTGCCAGCAGCTTAGTCGGATACCGTTCTACCCAGGGGGCCAAAAACATTCAGTACTTC. Its protein product is CASSLVGYRSTQGAKNIQYF.